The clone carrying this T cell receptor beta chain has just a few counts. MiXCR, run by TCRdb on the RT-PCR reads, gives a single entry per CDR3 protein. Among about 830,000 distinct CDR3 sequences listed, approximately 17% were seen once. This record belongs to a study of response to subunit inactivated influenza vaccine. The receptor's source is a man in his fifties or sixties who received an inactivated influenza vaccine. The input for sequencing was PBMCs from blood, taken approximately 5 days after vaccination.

This chain's CDR3 is CASSLTGILYGYTF. The CDR3 DNA reads TGTGCCAGCAGCCTCACCGGGATACTCTATGGCTACACCTTC. The genes are TRBV4-2 and TRBJ1-2, with no clear D. Germline values: CDR1 LGHNA, CDR2 YNFKEQ. V dropped 4 bases and J dropped 4 bases, with 13 bases sitting between them. CDR3 length: 14 amino acids.